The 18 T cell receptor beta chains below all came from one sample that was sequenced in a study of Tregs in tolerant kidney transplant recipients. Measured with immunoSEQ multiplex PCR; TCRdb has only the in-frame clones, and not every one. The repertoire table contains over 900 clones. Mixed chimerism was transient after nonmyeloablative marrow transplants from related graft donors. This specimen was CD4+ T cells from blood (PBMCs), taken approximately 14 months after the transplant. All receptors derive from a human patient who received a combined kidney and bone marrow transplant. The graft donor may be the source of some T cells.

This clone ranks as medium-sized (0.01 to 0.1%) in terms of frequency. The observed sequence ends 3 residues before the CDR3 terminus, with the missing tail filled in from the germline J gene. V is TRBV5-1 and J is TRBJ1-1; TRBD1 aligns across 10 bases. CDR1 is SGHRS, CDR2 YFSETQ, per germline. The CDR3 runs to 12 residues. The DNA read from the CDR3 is TGCGCCAGCGCGACAGGGGGCAACGAA. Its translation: CASATGGNE. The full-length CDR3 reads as CASATGGNEAFF.

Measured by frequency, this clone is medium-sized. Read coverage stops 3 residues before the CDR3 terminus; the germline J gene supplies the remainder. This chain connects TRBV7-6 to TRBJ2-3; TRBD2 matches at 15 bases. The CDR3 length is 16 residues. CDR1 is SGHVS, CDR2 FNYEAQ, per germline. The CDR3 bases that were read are TGTGCCAGCAGCTACCGGACTAGCGGGGGGGAATACACG. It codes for CASSYRTSGGEYT. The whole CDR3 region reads CASSYRTSGGEYTQYF. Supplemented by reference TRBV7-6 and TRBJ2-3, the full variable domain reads GAGVSQSPRYKVTKRGQDVALRCDPISGHVSLYWYRQALGQGPEFLTYFNYEAQQDKSGLPNDRFSAERPEGSISTLTIQRTEQRDSAMYRCASSYRTSGGEYTQYFGPGTRLTVL.

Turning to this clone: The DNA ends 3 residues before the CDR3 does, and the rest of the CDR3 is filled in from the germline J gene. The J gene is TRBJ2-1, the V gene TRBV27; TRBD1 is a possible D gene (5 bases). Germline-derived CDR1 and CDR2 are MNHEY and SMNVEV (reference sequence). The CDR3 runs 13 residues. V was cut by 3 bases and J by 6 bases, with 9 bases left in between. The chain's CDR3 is CASSLPGLNEQFF. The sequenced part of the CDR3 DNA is TGTGCCAGCAGTTTGCCAGGGCTCAATGAG.

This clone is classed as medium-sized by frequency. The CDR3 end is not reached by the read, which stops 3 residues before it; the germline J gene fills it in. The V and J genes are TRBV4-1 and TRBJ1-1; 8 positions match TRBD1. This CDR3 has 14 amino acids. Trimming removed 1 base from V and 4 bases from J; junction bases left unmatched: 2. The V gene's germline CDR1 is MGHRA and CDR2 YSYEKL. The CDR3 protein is CASSQVTGGTEAFF. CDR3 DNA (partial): TGCGCCAGCAGCCAAGTAACAGGGGGCACTGAA.

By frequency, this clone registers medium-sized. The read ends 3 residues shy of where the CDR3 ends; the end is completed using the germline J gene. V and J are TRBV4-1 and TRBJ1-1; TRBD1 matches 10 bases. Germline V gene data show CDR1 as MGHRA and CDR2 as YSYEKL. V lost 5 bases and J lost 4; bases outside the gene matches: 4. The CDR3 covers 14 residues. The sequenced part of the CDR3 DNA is TGCGCCAGCAGCTCCGGGACAGGGGCCACTGAA. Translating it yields CASSSGTGATE. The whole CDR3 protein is CASSSGTGATEAFF.

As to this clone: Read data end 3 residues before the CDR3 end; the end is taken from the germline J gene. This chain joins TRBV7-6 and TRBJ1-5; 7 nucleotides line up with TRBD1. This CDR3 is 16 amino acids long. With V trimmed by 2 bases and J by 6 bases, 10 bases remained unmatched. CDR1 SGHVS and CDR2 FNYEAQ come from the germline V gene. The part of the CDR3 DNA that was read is TGTGCCAGCAGCTTATCCGGCACAGGGGATGCTCAGCCC. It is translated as CASSLSGTGDAQP. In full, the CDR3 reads CASSLSGTGDAQPQHF.

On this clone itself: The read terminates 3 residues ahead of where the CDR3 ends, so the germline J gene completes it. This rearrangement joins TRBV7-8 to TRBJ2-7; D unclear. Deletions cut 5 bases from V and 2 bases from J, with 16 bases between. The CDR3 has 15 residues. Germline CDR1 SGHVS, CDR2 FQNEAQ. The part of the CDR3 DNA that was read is TGTGCCAGCAGCCACCTGGGCAGCCTACCCTACGAG. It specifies CASSHLGSLPYE. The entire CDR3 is CASSHLGSLPYEQYF.

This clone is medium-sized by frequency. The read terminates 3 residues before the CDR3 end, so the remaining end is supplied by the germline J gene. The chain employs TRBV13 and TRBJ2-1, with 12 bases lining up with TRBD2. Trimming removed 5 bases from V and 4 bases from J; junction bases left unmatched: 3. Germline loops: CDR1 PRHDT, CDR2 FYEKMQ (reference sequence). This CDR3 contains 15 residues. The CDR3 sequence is CASSTGTSGYNEQFF. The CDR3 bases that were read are TGTGCCAGCAGCACCGGGACTAGCGGGTACAATGAG. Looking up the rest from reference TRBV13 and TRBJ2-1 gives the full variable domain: AAGVIQSPRHLIKEKRETATLKCYPIPRHDTVYWYQQGPGQDPQFLISFYEKMQSDKGSIPDRFSAQQFSDYHSELNMSSLELGDSALYFCASSTGTSGYNEQFFGPGTRLTVL.

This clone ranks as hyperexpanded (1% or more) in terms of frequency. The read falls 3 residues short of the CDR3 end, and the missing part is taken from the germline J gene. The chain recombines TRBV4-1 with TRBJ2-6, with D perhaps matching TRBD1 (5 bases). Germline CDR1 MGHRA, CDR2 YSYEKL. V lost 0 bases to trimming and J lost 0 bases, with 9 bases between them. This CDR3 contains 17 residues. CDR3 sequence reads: CASSQEWGLSGANVLTF. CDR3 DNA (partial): TGCGCCAGCAGCCAAGAGTGGGGCCTCTCTGGGGCCAACGTC.

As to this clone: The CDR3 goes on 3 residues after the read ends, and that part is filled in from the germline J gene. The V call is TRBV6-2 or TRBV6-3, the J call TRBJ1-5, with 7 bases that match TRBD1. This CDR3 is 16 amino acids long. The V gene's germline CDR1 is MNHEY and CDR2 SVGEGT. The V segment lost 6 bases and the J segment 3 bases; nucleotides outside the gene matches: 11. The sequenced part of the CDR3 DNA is TGTGCCAGCAGCCTCCTCCAGGGGGGTAACAATCAGCCC. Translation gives CASSLLQGGNNQP. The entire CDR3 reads CASSLLQGGNNQPQHF.

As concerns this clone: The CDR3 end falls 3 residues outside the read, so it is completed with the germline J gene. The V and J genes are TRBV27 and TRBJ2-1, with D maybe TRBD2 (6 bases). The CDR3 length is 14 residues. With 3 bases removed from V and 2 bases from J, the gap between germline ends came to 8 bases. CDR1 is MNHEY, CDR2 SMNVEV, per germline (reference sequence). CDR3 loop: CASSFSGPYNEQFF. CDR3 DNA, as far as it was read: TGTGCCAGCAGTTTTAGCGGCCCCTACAATGAG.

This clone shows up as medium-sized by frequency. The CDR3: CAWSEVYNEQFF. CDR3 bases read: TGTGCCTGGAGTGAGGTTTACAATGAG. This chain links TRBV30 with TRBJ2-1, with D unresolved. From the germline J gene comes the end of the CDR3, since the read stops 3 residues before it. V was clipped by 1 base and J by 4 bases, with 5 bases between them. CDR1 is GTSNPN and CDR2 is SVGIG in the germline V gene (reference sequence). The CDR3 loop spans 12 amino acids.

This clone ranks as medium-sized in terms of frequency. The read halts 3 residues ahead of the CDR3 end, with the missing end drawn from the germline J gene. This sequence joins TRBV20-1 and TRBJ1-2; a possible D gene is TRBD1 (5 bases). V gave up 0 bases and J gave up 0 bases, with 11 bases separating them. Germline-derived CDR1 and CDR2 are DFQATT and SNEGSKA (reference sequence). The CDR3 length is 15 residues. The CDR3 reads CSARERGRANYGYTF. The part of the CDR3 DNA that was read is TGCAGTGCTAGAGAGAGGGGTAGGGCTAACTATGGC.

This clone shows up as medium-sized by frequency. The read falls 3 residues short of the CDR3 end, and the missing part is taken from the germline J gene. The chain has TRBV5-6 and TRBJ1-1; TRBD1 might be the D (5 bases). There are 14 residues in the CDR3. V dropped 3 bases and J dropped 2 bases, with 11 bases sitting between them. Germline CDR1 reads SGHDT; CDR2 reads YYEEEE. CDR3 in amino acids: CASSWPGENTEAFF. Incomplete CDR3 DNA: TGTGCCAGCAGCTGGCCGGGGGAAAACACTGAA.

CDR3 DNA, as far as it was read: TGTGCCAGCAGGGCGGGACAGGCGTACGAG. Encoded protein: CASRAGQAYE. The full CDR3 protein reads CASRAGQAYEQYF. The chain carries TRBV2 and TRBJ2-7, with 8 bases fitting TRBD1. Read coverage stops 3 residues before the CDR3 terminus; the germline J gene supplies the remainder. Germline V gene data show CDR1 as SNHLY and CDR2 as FYNNEI. This CDR3 is built from 13 residues. Unmatched junction bases numbered 5, after V lost 6 bases and J lost 4 bases. Filled out from reference TRBV2 and TRBJ2-7, the complete variable domain reads EPEVTQTPSHQVTQMGQEVILRCVPISNHLYFYWYRQILGQKVEFLVSFYNNEISEKSEIFDDQFSVERPDGSNFTLKIRSTKLEDSAMYFCASRAGQAYEQYFGPGTRLTVT.

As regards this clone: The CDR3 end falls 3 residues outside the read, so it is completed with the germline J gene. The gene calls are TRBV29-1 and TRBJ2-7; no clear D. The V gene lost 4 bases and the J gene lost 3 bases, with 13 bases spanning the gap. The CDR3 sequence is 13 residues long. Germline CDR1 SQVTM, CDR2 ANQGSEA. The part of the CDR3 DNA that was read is TGCAGCGTTGTGGCCGGGTCCCTCTACGAG. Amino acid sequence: CSVVAGSLYE. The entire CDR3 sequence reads CSVVAGSLYEQYF.

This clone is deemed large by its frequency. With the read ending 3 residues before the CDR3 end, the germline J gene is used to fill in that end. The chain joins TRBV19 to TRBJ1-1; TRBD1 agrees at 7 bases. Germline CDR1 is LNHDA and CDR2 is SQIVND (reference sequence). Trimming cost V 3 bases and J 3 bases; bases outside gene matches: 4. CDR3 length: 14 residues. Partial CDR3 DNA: TGTGCCAGTAGTATTCAGGGGGAGGACACTGAA. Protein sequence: CASSIQGEDTE. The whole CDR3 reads CASSIQGEDTEAFF.

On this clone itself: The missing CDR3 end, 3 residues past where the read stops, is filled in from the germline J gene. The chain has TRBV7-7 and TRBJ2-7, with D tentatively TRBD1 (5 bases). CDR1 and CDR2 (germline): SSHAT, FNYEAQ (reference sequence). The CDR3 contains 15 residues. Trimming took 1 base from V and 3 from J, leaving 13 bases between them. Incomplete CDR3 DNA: TGTGCCAGCAGCTTAGAAGCAGGGATCGGCTACGAG. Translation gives CASSLEAGIGYE. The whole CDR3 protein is CASSLEAGIGYEQYF.